This T cell receptor (beta chain) is drawn from a study of T-cell reconstitution after alpha-beta-depleted transplantation in children. The ends lost 0 bases at V and 4 bases at J; junction bases unmatched: 3. CDR1 and CDR2 (germline): SGHTA, FQGTGA. This CDR3 comprises 15 residues. TCRbeta library preparation incorporated unique molecular identifiers. MiXCR, run by TCRdb on the PCR reads, gives a single entry per CDR3 protein. The data show a few hundred thousand distinct CDR3 sequences, 10% to 15% seen once. Whole-study results and caveats: Newly made T cells mostly supplied T-cell counts and diversity one year after transplant. Some patients owed their high day-60 TCRbeta diversity to surviving recipient T cells and thymic progenitors. About two months after transplant, alpha-beta T cells reportedly came from several hundred expanded graft clones.

This clonotype was counted at least ten times. The antigen is undetermined. The genes are TRBV7-3 and TRBJ2-3, with 8 bases fitting TRBD2. Source: PBMCs, mostly from graft donor cells, taken 360 days after TCRalphabeta/CD19-depleted stem cell transplant. This TCR was sampled from a male patient aged 10 to 17 who had a stem cell transplant for acute myeloid leukemia, so the T cells may come from the graft donor. CDR3 bases: TGTGCCAGCAGCTTAACAGGGACTAGTCCAGATACGCAGTATTTT. Amino acids: CASSLTGTSPDTQYF.